A single sample gave rise to the 19 T cell receptor beta chains below, sequenced in a study of cytomegalovirus exposure and HLA in healthy donors. The primer mix had 60 Vbeta and 13 Jbeta primers. Measured with immunoSEQ multiplex PCR; TCRdb has only the in-frame clones, and not every one. This sample yields 150,000 to 200,000 clones, of which 70% to 75% are seen a single time; about 2.7% belongs to the top ten. Sequencing was performed on PBMCs. These receptor sequences come from a male donor in good health and CMV-seronegative.

This sequence joins TRBV5-1 and TRBJ2-4, with TRBD1 matching over 9 bases. J lost 1 base, V lost 2 bases, and 4 bases had no gene match. Looked up from germline, CDR1 is SGHRS and CDR2 is YFSETQ. CDR3 length equals 16 residues. CDR3 DNA: TGCGCCAGCAGCTTATTCGGGACAGGGGCCAAAAACATTCAGTACTTC. Translated, it gives CASSLFGTGAKNIQYF.

The V and J genes are TRBV6-5 and TRBJ1-1; TRBD1 might be the D (6 bases). Germline V gene data show CDR1 as MNHEY and CDR2 as SVGAGI. The CDR3 covers 13 residues. The V and J ends lost 6 bases and 1 base respectively, with 9 bases between them. CDR3 in DNA: TGTGCCAGCAGACCGGGACAGAACACTGAAGCTTTCTTT. It encodes CASRPGQNTEAFF.

This chain joins TRBV28 and TRBJ1-3, with 8 nucleotides matching TRBD1. Trimming at V came to 4 bases and at J to 1 base, leaving 6 bases not matched to a gene. From germline, CDR1 is MDHEN and CDR2 SYDVKM. The CDR3 loop spans 16 amino acids. CDR3 region: CASSSPTGASGNTIYF. The CDR3 DNA reads TGTGCCAGCAGTTCCCCGACAGGGGCGTCTGGAAACACCATATATTTT. Complete variable domain (other parts from reference TRBV28 and TRBJ1-3): DVKVTQSSRYLVKRTGEKVFLECVQDMDHENMFWYRQDPGLGLRLIYFSYDVKMKEKGDIPEGYSVSREKKERFSLILESASTNQTSMYLCASSSPTGASGNTIYFGEGSWLTVV.

The V gene is TRBV4-2, the J gene TRBJ2-7; D is possibly TRBD2 (6 bases). Germline V gene sequence: CDR1 LGHNA, CDR2 YNFKEQ. V lost 0 bases, J lost 4 bases, and 10 bases lay in between. The CDR3 runs 14 residues. CDR3 nucleotide sequence: TGTGCCAGCAGCCAAGATTCGGGGAGGTACGAGCAGTACTTC. This sequence encodes CASSQDSGRYEQYF.

The chain recombines TRBV27 with TRBJ2-3; D is ambiguous. Trimming pared 2 bases from V and 2 bases from J, leaving 11 bases between. Looked up from germline, CDR1 is MNHEY and CDR2 is SMNVEV (reference sequence). The CDR3 has 15 residues. CDR3 DNA: TGTGCCAGCAGTTTAGGGTGGGCGATCACAGATACGCAGTATTTT. This encodes CASSLGWAITDTQYF.

The chain carries TRBV6-5 and TRBJ1-5, with 7 bases identical to TRBD1. Germline V lookup: CDR1 MNHEY, CDR2 SVGAGI. CDR3 size: 15 residues. Unmatched junction bases numbered 6, after V lost 6 bases and J lost 1 base. CDR3 sequence (DNA): TGTGCCAGCAGCCAGGACAGGATGAGCAATCAGCCCCAGCATTTT. As protein: CASSQDRMSNQPQHF.

This clone was found once. The genes are TRBV30 and TRBJ1-1, with D unresolved. Germline CDR1 and CDR2: GTSNPN and SVGIG (reference sequence). The germline V and J ends were trimmed by 4 bases and 1 base, with 10 bases remaining between them. The length of the CDR3 is 13 residues. CDR3 DNA sequence: TGTGCCTGGACCCGGGATCAGAACACTGAAGCTTTCTTT. This encodes CAWTRDQNTEAFF.

This clone was detected a few times. The genes are TRBV4-1 and TRBJ1-1; D remains unclear. The V end was cut by 0 bases, the J end by 4 bases, with 12 bases between. Germline V lookup: CDR1 MGHRA, CDR2 YSYEKL. This CDR3 is built from 15 residues. Here the CDR3 DNA reads TGCGCCAGCAGCCAAGATGTTAATCAGTTCACTGAAGCTTTCTTT. Encoded protein: CASSQDVNQFTEAFF.

The V call is TRBV29-1, the J call TRBJ1-3, with D perhaps matching TRBD1 (5 bases). Deletions cut 5 bases from V and 1 base from J, with 12 bases between. The germline CDR1 and CDR2 sequences are SQVTM and ANQGSEA. This CDR3 has 14 amino acids. CDR3 in amino acids: CSVFWDWSGNTIYF. The CDR3 DNA follows: TGCAGCGTTTTCTGGGACTGGTCTGGAAACACCATATATTTT.

The chain carries TRBV7-3 and TRBJ2-3; maybe TRBD2 (5 bases). This CDR3 contains 11 residues. With 5 bases removed from V and 5 bases from J, the gap between germline ends came to 5 bases. In germline, CDR1 is SGHTA, CDR2 FQGTGA. CDR3 protein: CASSEGDTQYF. The CDR3 DNA reads as TGTGCCAGCAGCGAGGGAGATACGCAGTATTTT.

This rearrangement joins TRBV7-3 to TRBJ1-2; 7 bases map to TRBD1. V lost 5 bases to trimming and J lost 2 bases; unmatched junction nucleotides: 2. The CDR3 consists of 13 residues. From germline, CDR1 is SGHTA and CDR2 FQGTGA. The CDR3 spells CASSPDRNYGYTF. The CDR3 nucleotides read TGTGCCAGCAGCCCGGACAGGAACTATGGCTACACCTTC.

The V gene is TRBV4-1, the J gene TRBJ2-7; the D gene is possibly TRBD2 (5 bases). The germline CDR1 and CDR2 sequences are MGHRA and YSYEKL. Between the trimmed V and J ends, which lost 1 base and 2 bases, there was a span of 6 bases. The CDR3 extends over 13 amino acids. In nucleotides, the CDR3 is TGCGCCAGCAGCCAAGGGGAGACCTACGAGCAGTACTTC. It encodes CASSQGETYEQYF.

This clone was recorded only once. The chain recombines TRBV6-5 with TRBJ1-2; D gene unclear. The CDR3 is made up of 13 amino acids. V lost 6 bases and J 5 bases, leaving 13 bases between the germline ends. Germline CDR1 MNHEY, CDR2 SVGAGI. CDR3 loop: CASSPTESYGYTF. DNA of the CDR3: TGTGCCAGCAGCCCCACAGAGAGTTATGGCTACACCTTC.

The genes are TRBV6-6 and TRBJ1-3; D call uncertain. The CDR3 is 11 residues long. Germline-derived CDR1 and CDR2 are MNHNY and SVGAGI (reference sequence). The CDR3, as DNA: TGTGGTTTGGGCTCCGGAAACACCATATATTTT. This gives the protein CGLGSGNTIYF.

The genes are TRBV4-1 and TRBJ1-2, with 8 bases lining up with TRBD1. Germline values: CDR1 MGHRA, CDR2 YSYEKL. CDR3 length: 15 residues. With 0 bases clipped from V and 4 bases from J, the junction kept 4 bases outside the gene matches. The CDR3 reads CASSQEPGGPYGYTF. The DNA for the CDR3 is TGCGCCAGCAGCCAAGAACCAGGGGGCCCCTATGGCTACACCTTC.

The genes are TRBV2 and TRBJ2-4; TRBD2 aligns across 7 bases. Germline CDR1 is SNHLY and CDR2 is FYNNEI. This CDR3 is built from 15 residues. J gave up 3 bases and V 4 bases, and 6 bases lay outside the gene matches. The CDR3 is CASSVVGGVKNIQYF. CDR3 nucleotide sequence: TGTGCCAGCAGTGTAGTGGGAGGGGTCAAAAACATTCAGTACTTC.

The V and J genes are TRBV30 and TRBJ2-7; D is undetermined. Trimming took off 2 bases at V and 0 bases at J, with 5 bases between the two ends. CDR3 size: 12 residues. Germline loops: CDR1 GTSNPN, CDR2 SVGIG (reference sequence). As DNA, the CDR3 is TGTGCCTGGAGTTACAACTCCTACGAGCAGTACTTC. It yields the protein CAWSYNSYEQYF.

J is TRBJ2-3 and V is TRBV28; no clear D gene. The germline V gene has CDR1 MDHEN and CDR2 SYDVKM. V was cut by 6 bases and J by 13 bases, with 17 bases left in between. The CDR3 loop spans 12 amino acids. CDR3 nucleotides: TGTGCCAGCAGCCTCCGGGTAGCCCAGAAGTATTTT. This translates into CASSLRVAQKYF.

The chain couples TRBV6-5 to TRBJ2-7; no definite D call. Germline CDR1 is MNHEY and CDR2 is SVGAGI. The CDR3 is made up of 12 amino acids. Trimming took 5 bases from V and 5 from J, leaving 10 bases between them. CDR3 protein: CASSPAKNEQYF. Here the CDR3 DNA reads TGTGCCAGCAGTCCTGCTAAGAACGAGCAGTACTTC.